The clone carrying this T cell receptor beta chain has only one observation. The data stem from a study of control samples from healthy donors and cancer patients. Repertoires were generated with immunoSEQ multiplex PCR, while TCRdb's copy carries only in-frame clones and drops some. The sample lists hundreds of thousands of clones, 80% to 95% occurring once. The clonotype originates from a man aged 35 to 55 with head and neck cancer. Source material: PBMCs.

CDR3 loop: CASKWAGRGPGQPQHF. Written as DNA, the CDR3 is TGTGCCAGTAAATGGGCAGGGCGGGGGCCAGGGCAGCCCCAGCATTTT. This rearrangement joins TRBV19 to TRBJ1-5; tentatively, D is TRBD1 (6 bases). This CDR3 has 16 residues. V was pared by 7 bases and J by 7 bases, with 23 bases between. CDR1 and CDR2 (germline): LNHDA, SQIVND (reference sequence).